The 32 T cell receptor beta chains below come from one sample, sequenced in a study of siplizumab effects on memory and regulatory T cells (dated by TCRdb to between 2019 and 2020). The method was the immunoSEQ multiplex PCR assay. Drawn from immuneACCESS, this table holds only the in-frame rearrangements with V and J called that TCRdb kept. Clones are partly lost; checked studies trace under half to an unresolved V gene and leave the rest unexplained. This sample comprises some 100,000 clones, around 90% of them detected only once. Clones ranked in the top ten supply roughly 0.15% of the sample. The sequencing input was CD4+ T cells sorted from blood. These receptors were taken from a human donor in good health.

The gene calls are TRBV7-9 and TRBJ1-1; a possible D gene is TRBD1 (5 bases). The V gene's germline CDR1 is SEHNR and CDR2 FQNEAQ (reference sequence). The CDR3 has 13 amino acids. V lost 1 base and J lost 4, with 7 bases in between. CDR3 protein: CASSLGQITEAFF. As DNA, the CDR3 is TGTGCCAGCAGCTTAGGACAGATCACTGAAGCTTTCTTT.

The chain uses TRBV6-5 and TRBJ1-5; D is ambiguous. Deletions cut 5 bases from V and 4 bases from J, with 9 bases between. Germline lookup yields CDR1 MNHEY and CDR2 SVGAGI. This CDR3 has 13 amino acids. CDR3 nucleotide sequence: TGTGCCAGCAGTCCACATAGAAATCAGCCCCAGCATTTT. It codes for CASSPHRNQPQHF.

The rearrangement links TRBV5-1 to TRBJ1-4, with unresolved D. The germline V gene has CDR1 SGHRS and CDR2 YFSETQ. The CDR3 has 13 residues. The ends were cut back, 0 bases at V and 7 bases at J, with 7 bases in the middle. In nucleotides, the CDR3 is TGCGCCAGCAGCTTGGGGCCAACTGAAAAACTGTTTTTT. Amino acid sequence: CASSLGPTEKLFF.

This rearrangement joins TRBV2 to TRBJ1-3; D uncertain. Germline CDR1 and CDR2: SNHLY and FYNNEI. The CDR3 is made up of 13 amino acids. Trimming cost V 2 bases and J 6 bases, with 8 bases left between them. CDR3 nucleotides: TGTGCCAGCAGTGAAAACGGTCAAAACACCATATATTTT. It yields the protein CASSENGQNTIYF.

The chain carries TRBV11-2 and TRBJ2-3, with 8 bases fitting TRBD2. The CDR3 has 15 residues. CDR1 is SGHAT, CDR2 FQNNGV, per germline. After removal of 1 base from V and 5 bases from J, the junction contained 5 bases not matched to a gene. The CDR3 sequence: CASSLAGGVGDTQYF. The CDR3, as DNA: TGTGCCAGCAGCTTAGCGGGGGGGGTGGGAGATACGCAGTATTTT.

The rearrangement uses TRBV5-1 and TRBJ2-5; 11 nucleotides agree with TRBD2. Unmatched junction bases numbered 15, after V lost 0 bases and J lost 5 bases. Germline V gene lookup returns CDR1 SGHRS and CDR2 YFSETQ. The CDR3 extends over 19 amino acids. CDR3 DNA: TGCGCCAGCAGCTTGGCCAGGGCTAGCGGGGGGCACACGGGGGAGACCCAGTACTTC. This translates into CASSLARASGGHTGETQYF.

This rearrangement joins TRBV6-4 to TRBJ1-5, with D possibly being TRBD1 (6 bases). CDR1 is MRHNA and CDR2 is SNTAGT in the germline V gene. V shed 7 bases and J shed 6 bases, with 13 bases lying between them. The CDR3 runs 13 residues. CDR3 in amino acids: CASNGQSLQPQHF. The CDR3 region has the DNA TGTGCCAGCAACGGACAGTCACTTCAGCCCCAGCATTTT.

The gene calls are TRBV2 and TRBJ1-5; D might be TRBD1 (5 bases). CDR1 SNHLY and CDR2 FYNNEI come from the germline V gene. The CDR3 spans 14 residues. V was pared by 4 bases and J by 5 bases, with 12 bases between. The CDR3 region is CASSGDGTDQPQHF. The CDR3 bases are TGTGCCAGCAGTGGGGATGGGACGGATCAGCCCCAGCATTTT.

The chain is built from TRBV7-2 and TRBJ1-2; maybe TRBD1 (6 bases). The CDR3 has 16 residues. CDR1 is SGHTA, CDR2 FQGNSA, per germline. V gave up 5 bases and J gave up 8 bases, with 24 bases separating them. CDR3 sequence (DNA): TGTGCCAGCAGCCCGACGGGAGGGGTGACAGGAGAGGGCTACACCTTC. Protein sequence: CASSPTGGVTGEGYTF.

This sequence joins TRBV14 and TRBJ2-5; D might be TRBD1 (5 bases). The CDR3 spans 14 residues. Trimming left V 3 bases short and J 3 bases short, with 11 bases between. Per germline, CDR1 SGHDN and CDR2 FVKESK. The CDR3 bases are TGTGCCAGCAGCCACAGGGCAAGGGAAGAGACCCAGTACTTC. Translation gives CASSHRAREETQYF.

The chain's CDR3 is CASIGWNQPQHF. The CDR3 DNA follows: TGTGCCAGTATCGGGTGGAATCAGCCCCAGCATTTT. This rearrangement joins TRBV19 to TRBJ1-5; D not certain. Trimming stripped 7 bases from V and 4 bases from J, with 8 bases between. The germline V gene has CDR1 LNHDA and CDR2 SQIVND (reference sequence). This CDR3 spans 12 amino acids.

The gene calls are TRBV5-4 and TRBJ2-3; perhaps TRBD2 as D (6 bases). Per the germline V gene, CDR1 is SGHNT and CDR2 is YYREEE (reference sequence). The CDR3 is made up of 15 amino acids. V dropped 0 bases and J dropped 2 bases, with 10 bases sitting between them. The CDR3 sequence is CASSLAAGTTDTQYF. CDR3 nucleotide sequence: TGTGCCAGCAGCTTGGCCGCGGGGACCACAGATACGCAGTATTTT.

The chain joins TRBV21-1 to TRBJ1-1. TRBV21-1 is a pseudogene segment. The CDR3 is 10 amino acids. In nucleotides, the CDR3 is TGTGCCAGCGGAAACACTGAAGCTTTCTTT. This encodes CASGNTEAFF.

The rearrangement joins TRBV11-1 to TRBJ2-7, with a weak D call TRBD2 (6 bases). CDR1 and CDR2 (germline): SGHAT, FQDESV (reference sequence). Trimming cost V 3 bases and J 2 bases, with 11 bases left between them. CDR3 size: 14 residues. CDR3 loop: CASSLGRETYEQYF. The CDR3 DNA follows: TGTGCCAGCAGCTTGGGACGGGAGACCTACGAGCAGTACTTC.

The rearrangement uses TRBV7-2 and TRBJ1-1; D is unresolved. The CDR3 length is 12 residues. V was pared by 1 base and J by 8 bases, with 8 bases between. CDR1 is SGHTA, CDR2 FQGNSA, per germline. CDR3 sequence reads: CASSLDVGEAFF. CDR3 in DNA: TGTGCCAGCAGCTTAGATGTGGGAGAAGCTTTCTTT.

The rearrangement uses TRBV6-6 and TRBJ1-2; 7 bases agree with TRBD1. The CDR3 has 15 residues. Trimming removed 5 bases from V and 0 bases from J; junction bases left unmatched: 6. From germline, CDR1 is MNHNY and CDR2 SVGAGI (reference sequence). CDR3 in amino acids: CASSTDRRANYGYTF. The CDR3 DNA follows: TGTGCCAGCAGTACGGACAGGAGAGCTAACTATGGCTACACCTTC.

In this sample, this clone turned up once. V is TRBV10-3 and J is TRBJ2-6; the D call may be TRBD1 or TRBD2 (7 bases each). V was shortened by 2 bases and J by 3 bases, with 20 bases between the two germline ends. In germline, CDR1 is ENHRY, CDR2 SYGVKD. This CDR3 has 19 residues. The CDR3 DNA reads TGTGCCATCAGTGAGACCTGGGGCGACAGGGAGGGTGGGGCCAACGTCCTGACTTTC. Its translation is CAISETWGDREGGANVLTF.

This rearrangement joins TRBV6-5 to TRBJ2-3; D remains unclear. Germline loops: CDR1 MNHEY, CDR2 SVGAGI. This CDR3 is built from 14 residues. V lost 5 bases to trimming and J lost 5 bases, with 14 bases between them. CDR3 region: CASSDHQPQDTQYF. DNA of the CDR3: TGTGCCAGCAGTGACCACCAACCACAAGATACGCAGTATTTT.

In DNA, the CDR3 is TGCGCCAGCAGTCTAAGGGACACTGAAGCTTTCTTT. Translation: CASSLRDTEAFF. The chain employs TRBV23-1 and TRBJ1-1; D remains ambiguous. TRBV23-1 is an ORF, with its function uncertain. CDR3 length equals 12 residues. V dropped 4 bases and J dropped 3 bases, with 6 bases sitting between them.

This clone is a singleton in its sample. One end of the junction varies from germline; a read error may be responsible. The gene calls are TRBV4-2 and TRBJ1-3; D possibly corresponds to TRBD1 (5 bases). The CDR3 has 17 residues. The germline V gene has CDR1 LGHNA and CDR2 YNFKEQ. The CDR3: CASSQELAWGSANTIYF. CDR3 nucleotide sequence: TGTGCCAGCAGCCAAGAGCTGGCGTGGGGCTCTGCAAACACCATATATTTT.

The genes are TRBV21-1 and TRBJ2-5; the listed D gene, TRBD2, was not tested against the DNA. TRBV21-1 is a pseudogene locus. The CDR3 has 21 amino acids. The CDR3 DNA reads TGTGCCAGCCTCGGCGGGGCAGTGGAAGAGACCCTTCCAAAAGGCCAAGAGACCCAGTACTTC. It translates to CASLGGAVEETLPKGQETQYF.

CDR3 sequence: CASSLKRLNTEAFF. Written as DNA, the CDR3 is TGTGCCAGCAGCCTCAAGAGGTTGAACACTGAAGCTTTCTTT. This chain connects TRBV13 to TRBJ1-1; D is unclear. The germline gives CDR1 PRHDT, CDR2 FYEKMQ (reference sequence). The CDR3 has 14 amino acids. V was cut by 5 bases and J by 0 bases, with 10 bases left in between.

The V call is TRBV5-6, the J call TRBJ2-1, with unresolved D. V was cut by 1 base and J by 4 bases, with 9 bases left in between. The CDR3 totals 14 residues. Germline V gene data show CDR1 as SGHDT and CDR2 as YYEEEE. CDR3 in DNA: TGTGCCAGCAGCTTGCAGTGGAGATACAATGAGCAGTTCTTC. As protein: CASSLQWRYNEQFF. Together with reference TRBV5-6 and TRBJ2-1, the CDR3 gives the full variable domain: DAGVTQSPTHLIKTRGQQVTLRCSPKSGHDTVSWYQQALGQGPQFIFQYYEEEERQRGNFPDRFSGHQFPNYSSELNVNALLLGDSALYLCASSLQWRYNEQFFGPGTRLTVL.

This rearrangement joins TRBV5-1 to TRBJ1-1; no clear D. CDR1 and CDR2 from the germline V gene are SGHRS and YFSETQ. The CDR3 length is 14 residues. V was shortened by 4 bases and J by 6 bases, with 16 bases between the two germline ends. DNA for the CDR3: TGCGCCAGCAGCCCAAGTCTCCCGGGGTCTGAAGCTTTCTTT. Translation: CASSPSLPGSEAFF.

This chain uses TRBV11-2 with TRBJ2-3; 12 bases map to TRBD2. Germline trimming cut 3 bases from V and 4 bases from J; bases unmatched to any gene: 5. This CDR3 spans 16 amino acids. The germline CDR1 and CDR2 sequences are SGHAT and FQNNGV. CDR3 sequence reads: CASSFTSGGSSDTQYF. CDR3 nucleotides: TGTGCCAGCAGCTTCACTAGCGGGGGGAGTTCAGATACGCAGTATTTT.

V is TRBV2 and J is TRBJ1-4; D is possibly TRBD1 (5 bases). The CDR3 is 15 residues long. CDR1 and CDR2 (germline): SNHLY, FYNNEI. V was pared by 10 bases and J by 3 bases, with 18 bases between. DNA of the CDR3: TGTGCCATCTCTTTTACCGGGACGGCTAATGAAAAACTGTTTTTT. Its protein product is CAISFTGTANEKLFF.

This clone was seen just once. An end of the junction differs from the germline gene, which may be a read error. The J gene is TRBJ2-1, the V gene TRBV7-2; TRBD2 matches 8 bases. This CDR3 region has 15 residues. Germline V gene data show CDR1 as SGHTA and CDR2 as FQGNSA. CDR3 nucleotide sequence: TGTGCCAGTGAGTTTTTCGGGGGGGCCTATAATGAGCAGTTCTTC. Translated: CASEFFGGAYNEQFF.

The chain has TRBV4-3 and TRBJ1-4; unclear D gene. Trimming cost V 7 bases and J 8 bases, with 20 bases left between them. The CDR3 totals 15 residues. Germline CDR1 reads LGHNA; CDR2 reads YSLEER. The CDR3 DNA sequence: TGCGCCAGCACTTCCCGTGTGTTTGGGAGGGAAAAACTGTTTTTT. Protein product: CASTSRVFGREKLFF.

V is TRBV7-9 and J is TRBJ2-5; 8 nucleotides match TRBD2. The CDR3 contains 15 residues. Germline V gene data show CDR1 as SEHNR and CDR2 as FQNEAQ (reference sequence). J lost 2 bases, V lost 1 base, and 3 bases had no gene match. The chain's CDR3 is CASSLGGGRQETQYF. CDR3 in DNA: TGTGCCAGCAGCTTAGGCGGGGGGCGTCAAGAGACCCAGTACTTC.

This chain joins TRBV6-1 and TRBJ1-2; weak D call: TRBD1 (5 bases). Germline values: CDR1 MNHNS, CDR2 SASEGT. The CDR3 contains 13 residues. With 4 bases removed from V and 8 bases from J, the gap between germline ends came to 14 bases. As DNA, the CDR3 is TGTGCCAGCAGTGCAGGGCTGGGGTTCGGCTACACCTTC. Its protein product is CASSAGLGFGYTF.

The J gene is TRBJ1-2, the V gene TRBV6-5, with D possibly TRBD1 on 6 matching bases. This CDR3 comprises 15 residues. V gave up 2 bases and J gave up 4 bases, with 14 bases separating them. The germline gives CDR1 MNHEY, CDR2 SVGAGI. The CDR3 coding sequence is TGTGCCAGCAGTTACCGAAAGGACAGCTTCTATGGCTACACCTTC. It translates to CASSYRKDSFYGYTF.

V gene TRBV6-5 combines with J gene TRBJ2-5; unclear D gene. This CDR3 spans 14 amino acids. Germline V CDR1 and CDR2: MNHEY, SVGAGI. V was trimmed by 6 bases and J by 4 bases, leaving 15 bases between them. DNA of the CDR3: TGTGCCAGCAGCCGCAGTGGGTACTCAGAGACCCAGTACTTC. It yields the protein CASSRSGYSETQYF.